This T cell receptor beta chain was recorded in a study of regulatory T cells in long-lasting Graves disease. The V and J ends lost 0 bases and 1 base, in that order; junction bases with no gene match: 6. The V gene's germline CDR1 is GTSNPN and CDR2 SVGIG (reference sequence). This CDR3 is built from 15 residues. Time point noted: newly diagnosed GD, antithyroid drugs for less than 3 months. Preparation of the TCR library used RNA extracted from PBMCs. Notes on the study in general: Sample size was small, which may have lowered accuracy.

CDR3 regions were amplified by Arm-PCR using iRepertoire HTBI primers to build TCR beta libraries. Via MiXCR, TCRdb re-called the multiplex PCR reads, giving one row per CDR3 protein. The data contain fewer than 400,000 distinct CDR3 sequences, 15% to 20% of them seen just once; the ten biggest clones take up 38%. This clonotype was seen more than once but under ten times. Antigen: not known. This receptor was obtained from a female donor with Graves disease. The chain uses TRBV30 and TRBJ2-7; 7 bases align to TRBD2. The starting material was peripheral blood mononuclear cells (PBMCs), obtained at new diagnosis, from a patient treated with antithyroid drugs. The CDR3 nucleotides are TGTGCCTGGAGTGTAAGTTCCGGGAGGTCCTACGAGCAGTACTTC. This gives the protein CAWSVSSGRSYEQYF. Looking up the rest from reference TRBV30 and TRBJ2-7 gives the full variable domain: SQTIHQWPATLVQPVGSPLSLECTVEGTSNPNLYWYRQAAGRGLQLLFYSVGIGQISSEVPQNLSASRPQDRQFILSSKKLLLSDSGFYLCAWSVSSGRSYEQYFGPGTRLTVT.